This T cell receptor (beta chain) was identified during a study of blood T cell repertoires in COVID-19. About the study: The United States, Italy and Spain provided the acute and convalescent COVID-19 samples. T cells, B-cell-depleted T cells, or PBMCs supplied cDNA or gDNA.

Authors' processing steps: How many nucleated cells were present was estimated from reference gene primer amplification. The assay was immunoSEQ multiplex PCR, and TCRdb's table has in-frame clones only and misses some. The V and J calls and the clone size are those of that table, but D and trimming were determined from the DNA. The table records about 160,000 clones, about 80% of them present only once. The trim removed 6 bases at V and 5 bases at J, leaving 9 bases unmatched. The CDR3 spans 16 residues. Germline-derived CDR1 and CDR2 are SGHAT and FQNNGV. The TCR sequence derives from an elderly woman with acute or convalescent COVID-19. This chain connects TRBV11-2 to TRBJ2-7, with TRBD2 matching over 14 bases. Sequenced sample: peripheral blood. The CDR3 is CASSRIGTSGRHEQYF. The DNA of the CDR3 is TGTGCCAGCAGTCGTATCGGGACTAGCGGGAGACACGAGCAGTACTTC.